The 21 T cell receptor beta chains reported below all come from one sample, sequenced in a study of T cells in tuberculosis. Sorting used thawed, overnight-rested PBMC stained with anti-CD3, a viability dye and GMM-loaded CD1B tetramer. C32 glucose monomycolate from Rhodococcus equi was loaded onto the CD1B tetramers. Sequenced by immunoSEQ multiplex PCR; TCRdb stores in-frame clones only, minus some. The table has tens of thousands of clones, approximately 91% seen once. Sample: CD1b-GMM tetramer-negative cells sorted from PBMCs. These TCRs come from an adult woman with latent tuberculosis.

This chain links TRBV5-1 with TRBJ2-5, with D perhaps matching TRBD2 (5 bases). This CDR3 is 13 amino acids long. Trimming stripped 2 bases from V and 5 bases from J, with 10 bases between. CDR1 and CDR2 (germline): SGHRS, YFSETQ. CDR3 nucleotide sequence: TGCGCCAGCAGCTTAATGGGAGCCGAGACCCAGTACTTC. Its translation is CASSLMGAETQYF.

The V call is TRBV5-8, the J call TRBJ1-2; D is possibly TRBD1 (6 bases). The germline V gene encodes CDR1 SGHTS and CDR2 YDEGEE. Deletions cut 1 base from V and 4 bases from J, with 14 bases between. The CDR3 extends over 15 amino acids. The CDR3 bases are TGTGCCAGCAGCTTGCTACAGGGATCCTTCTATGGCTACACCTTC. Amino acid sequence: CASSLLQGSFYGYTF. Supplemented by reference TRBV5-8 and TRBJ1-2, the full variable domain reads EAGVTQSPTHLIKTRGQQATLRCSPISGHTSVYWYQQALGLGLQFLLWYDEGEERNRGNFPPRFSGRQFPNYSSELNVNALELEDSALYLCASSLLQGSFYGYTFGSGTRLTVV.

The V and J genes are TRBV6-6 and TRBJ1-6, with 10 positions matching TRBD1. V was clipped by 6 bases and J by 6 bases; unmatched bases: 5. This CDR3 is built from 15 residues. The germline gives CDR1 MNHNY, CDR2 SVGAGI (reference sequence). The CDR3 DNA reads TGTGCCAGCAGCACGACAGGGGGCTTTAATTCACCCCTCCACTTT. Its protein product is CASSTTGGFNSPLHF.

V and J are TRBV9 and TRBJ1-2, with D maybe TRBD1 (5 bases). Trimming took off 3 bases at V and 3 bases at J, with 18 bases between the two ends. This CDR3 is 16 amino acids long. Germline values: CDR1 SGDLS, CDR2 YYNGEE. CDR3 protein: CASSEPRGGTDYGYTF. Here the CDR3 DNA reads TGTGCCAGCAGCGAGCCCCGGGGCGGGACGGACTATGGCTACACCTTC.

The V gene is TRBV7-2, the J gene TRBJ1-5; the D is unclear. The germline gives CDR1 SGHTA, CDR2 FQGNSA. Trimming shortened V by 5 bases and J by 0 bases, and 8 bases separated the two germline ends. This CDR3 is built from 14 residues. This CDR3 is CASSPDYSNQPQHF. CDR3 bases: TGTGCCAGCAGCCCAGATTATAGCAATCAGCCCCAGCATTTT. The complete variable domain, with remaining parts taken from reference TRBV7-2 and TRBJ1-5, reads GAGVSQSPSNKVTEKGKDVELRCDPISGHTALYWYRQSLGQGLEFLIYFQGNSAPDKSGLPSDRFSAERTGGSVSTLTIQRTQQEDSAVYLCASSPDYSNQPQHFGDGTRLSIL.

Notes on this clone: Other DNA sequences from this sample encode an identical CDR3 as well. This rearrangement joins TRBV6-5 to TRBJ1-1; a possible D gene is TRBD1 (5 bases). Germline V lookup: CDR1 MNHEY, CDR2 SVGAGI. With 2 bases removed from V and 5 bases from J, the gap between germline ends came to 12 bases. The CDR3 spans 14 residues. CDR3 sequence: CASSYSGGGTEAFF. DNA for the CDR3: TGTGCCAGCAGTTACAGCGGGGGTGGGACTGAAGCTTTCTTT.

The genes are TRBV5-1 and TRBJ1-6; TRBD1 might be the D (6 bases). CDR1 is SGHRS, CDR2 YFSETQ, per germline. Trimming left V 3 bases short and J 8 bases short, with 15 bases between. The CDR3 is 15 residues long. The CDR3 loop reads CASSSDGTLYSPLHF. The CDR3 bases are TGCGCCAGCAGCTCGGACGGGACACTCTATTCACCCCTCCACTTT.

The V and J genes are TRBV4-2 and TRBJ2-6; 8 nucleotides align to TRBD1. V shed 0 bases, J shed 0 bases, and the junction held 10 bases outside the gene matches. CDR3 length equals 20 residues. Germline V gene sequence: CDR1 LGHNA, CDR2 YNFKEQ. CDR3 coding DNA: TGTGCCAGCAGCCAAGATTTTGTGGGGACAGGATTCTCTGGGGCCAACGTCCTGACTTTC. This translates into CASSQDFVGTGFSGANVLTF.

This clone was observed once. The chain joins TRBV19 to TRBJ1-2; 7 bases fit TRBD1. The V segment lost 7 bases and the J segment 10 bases; nucleotides outside the gene matches: 9. This CDR3 is 12 amino acids long. Germline V gene sequence: CDR1 LNHDA, CDR2 SQIVND (reference sequence). Here the CDR3 reads CASTGDRVFYTF. The DNA for the CDR3 is TGTGCCAGTACCGGGGACAGAGTCTTCTACACCTTC. The variable domain in full, completed from reference TRBV19 and TRBJ1-2, reads DGGITQSPKYLFRKEGQNVTLSCEQNLNHDAMYWYRQDPGQGLRLIYYSQIVNDFQKGDIAEGYSVSREKKESFPLTVTSAQKNPTAFYLCASTGDRVFYTFGSGTRLTVV.

The genes are TRBV4-1 and TRBJ2-7, with D tentatively TRBD2 (6 bases). Trimming took 1 base from V and 3 from J, leaving 22 bases between them. The CDR3 is made up of 18 amino acids. Looked up from germline, CDR1 is MGHRA and CDR2 is YSYEKL. The CDR3: CASSQGPGVVSSNYEQYV. CDR3 in DNA: TGCGCCAGCAGCCAAGGGCCGGGGGTGGTCAGCTCCAACTACGAGCAGTACGTC.

The rearrangement uses TRBV6-1 and TRBJ2-3; possible D gene TRBD2, 6 bases. Germline V gene data show CDR1 as MNHNS and CDR2 as SASEGT. Deletions cut 7 bases from V and 0 bases from J, with 8 bases between. The CDR3 is 13 residues long. The CDR3 DNA reads TGTGCCAGCATGGGGACTAGCACAGATACGCAGTATTTT. Amino acid sequence: CASMGTSTDTQYF.

Concerning this clone itself: The CDR3 does not close with the conserved phenylalanine or tryptophan, likely indicating a read error. It is unclear where the CDR3 begins or ends on the DNA, so no DNA is shown, and the CDR3 is as TCRdb lists it. The CDR3 reads CARNEYSL. The chain combines TRBV5-3 with TRBJ1-2. TRBV5-3 is marked as an open reading frame, function uncertain. The length of the CDR3 is 8 amino acids, counting both ends.

The chain carries TRBV13 and TRBJ2-7; a weak D match, TRBD1 (6 bases). The germline CDR1 and CDR2 sequences are PRHDT and FYEKMQ (reference sequence). CDR3 length: 15 amino acids. V shed 5 bases and J shed 2 bases, with 16 bases lying between them. Here the CDR3 reads CASSASGVYAYEQYF. CDR3 sequence (DNA): TGTGCCAGCAGCGCTTCAGGGGTATACGCCTACGAGCAGTACTTC.

The chain combines TRBV19 with TRBJ1-5, with a tentative D call TRBD1 (5 bases). The germline V gene has CDR1 LNHDA and CDR2 SQIVND (reference sequence). The CDR3 runs to 12 residues. V lost 6 bases to trimming and J lost 4 bases, with 7 bases between them. The CDR3 bases are TGTGCCAGTAGGGGGGGTAATCAGCCCCAGCATTTT. This sequence encodes CASRGGNQPQHF.

This chain joins TRBV11-2 and TRBJ2-6; TRBD2 is a possible D gene (6 bases). Germline V gene sequence: CDR1 SGHAT, CDR2 FQNNGV. This CDR3 has 18 amino acids. Trimming removed 6 bases at V and 7 bases at J, with 25 bases between. CDR3 nucleotides: TGTGCCAGCAGTCATTTTGCGGTCGGGAGTAGCGGTGCCAACGTCCTGACTTTC. Encoded protein: CASSHFAVGSSGANVLTF.

The V call is TRBV27, the J call TRBJ1-6, with 9 positions matching TRBD1. V lost 2 bases to trimming and J lost 9 bases; unmatched junction nucleotides: 8. CDR1 is MNHEY, CDR2 SMNVEV, per germline (reference sequence). The CDR3 extends over 16 amino acids. The CDR3 sequence: CASSLVGQGTRSPLHF. The DNA for the CDR3 is TGTGCCAGCAGTTTAGTTGGACAGGGGACTCGTTCACCCCTCCACTTT.

The J gene is TRBJ2-1, the V gene TRBV7-9; 8 bases match TRBD1. The CDR3 is 13 amino acids. Germline V gene sequence: CDR1 SEHNR, CDR2 FQNEAQ (reference sequence). The J segment lost 6 bases and the V segment lost 5 bases, leaving 3 bases of the junction unmatched. The CDR3 bases are TGTGCCAGCAGCCCTACAGGGGGCAATGAGCAGTTCTTC. Its protein product is CASSPTGGNEQFF.

This clone has a single count. The CDR3 DNA sequence: TGTGCCATCGCCCCCGGGACAGGGGCCTCCTACGAGCAGTACGTC. Protein: CAIAPGTGASYEQYV. The chain is built from TRBV10-3 and TRBJ2-7; 10 bases match TRBD1. The CDR3 has 15 amino acids. The V and J ends lost 8 bases and 0 bases, in that order; junction bases with no gene match: 7. Germline V gene lookup returns CDR1 ENHRY and CDR2 SYGVKD.

The genes are TRBV7-2 and TRBJ1-2, with TRBD1 as a possible D gene (6 bases). V lost 2 bases to trimming and J lost 8 bases, with 24 bases between them. Germline V gene lookup returns CDR1 SGHTA and CDR2 FQGNSA. This CDR3 has 17 amino acids. The CDR3 spells CASSLRNSRQVLKGYTF. For the CDR3, the DNA is TGTGCCAGCAGCTTAAGAAATAGCAGACAGGTCCTCAAAGGCTACACCTTC.

This clone was seen only once. The genes are TRBV11-2 and TRBJ1-3; no clear D gene. This CDR3 spans 15 amino acids. CDR1 and CDR2 from the germline V gene are SGHAT and FQNNGV. Trimming pared 4 bases from V and 1 base from J, leaving 11 bases between. As DNA, the CDR3 is TGTGCCAGCAGCTATTCCGCAGGATCTGGAAACACCATATATTTT. Translated: CASSYSAGSGNTIYF.

The chain is built from TRBV5-1 and TRBJ1-4, with D tentatively TRBD1 (6 bases). V lost 0 bases and J 7 bases, leaving 10 bases between the germline ends. The CDR3 consists of 14 residues. Germline assignment: CDR1 SGHRS and CDR2 YFSETQ. Here the CDR3 DNA reads TGCGCCAGCAGCTTGGTCGGGACACCTGAAAAACTGTTTTTT. As protein: CASSLVGTPEKLFF.